The clone carrying this T cell receptor beta chain occurred a few times. Its antigen remains unidentified. Trimming took 6 bases from V and 4 from J; bases not matched to a gene: 6. CDR1 is DFQATT and CDR2 is SNEGSKA in the germline V gene (reference sequence). CDR3 size: 13 residues. Using its own MiXCR run on the 5' RACE reads, TCRdb lists one record per CDR3 protein. The profile shows over 700,000 distinct CDR3 sequences, around a fifth of them singletons. The sample is drawn from a study of CD8 T cells in ankylosing spondylitis. Study observations and caveats: It appeared that ankylosing spondylitis blood was characterized by a TCR beta motif of about eight highly homologous variants.

This receptor was taken from a male donor with ankylosing spondylitis. The chain combines TRBV20-1 with TRBJ2-1, with 7 bases lining up with TRBD2. The sample taken for sequencing was blood, either unsorted or a sorted T cell fraction (not recorded which). The CDR3 loop is CSAQRGGYNEQFF. The DNA for the CDR3 is TGCAGTGCCCAGCGGGGAGGGTACAATGAGCAGTTCTTC.